The source of this T cell receptor beta chain is a study of cytomegalovirus exposure and HLA in healthy donors. The PCR was carried out with 60 Vbeta primers and 13 Jbeta primers. The assay was immunoSEQ multiplex PCR, and TCRdb's table has in-frame clones only and misses some. The sample yields about 190,000 clones, 75% to 85% seen once. Worth noting for this clone: The antigen remains unidentified. The germline gene is not matched at one end of the junction; a read error may be the cause.

In germline, CDR1 is MDHEN, CDR2 SYDVKM. This CDR3 comprises 15 residues. Study outcomes and limitations: As a later analysis revealed, the rate of TCR association differed by HLA locus, with DRB1 most and HLA-C fewest.

This clonotype was obtained from a woman aged 18-30 years in good health and CMV-seropositive. The sample comprised PBMCs. The chain employs TRBV28 and TRBJ1-1; D gene unclear. CDR3 in DNA: TGTGCCAGCAGTATATGGGGAACGGGGAGCACTGAAGCTTTCTTT. This translates into CASSIWGTGSTEAFF.